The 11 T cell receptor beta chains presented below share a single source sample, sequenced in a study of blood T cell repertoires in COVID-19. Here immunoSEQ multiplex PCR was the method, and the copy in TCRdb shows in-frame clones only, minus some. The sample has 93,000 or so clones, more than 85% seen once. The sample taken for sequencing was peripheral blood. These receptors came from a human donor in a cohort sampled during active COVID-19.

CDR3 bases: TGTGCCAGCAGTTTAGCGGAGGGCCTTACGCAGTATTTT. It encodes CASSLAEGLTQYF. This sequence joins TRBV12-3 or TRBV12-4 and TRBJ2-3, with D maybe TRBD2 (6 bases). Trimming stripped 0 bases from V and 8 bases from J, with 9 bases between. This CDR3 has 13 residues.

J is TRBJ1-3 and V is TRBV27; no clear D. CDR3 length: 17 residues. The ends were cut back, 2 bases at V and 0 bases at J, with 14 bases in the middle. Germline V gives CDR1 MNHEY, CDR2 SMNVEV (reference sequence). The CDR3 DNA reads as TGTGCCAGCAGTTTACCTTTGACGGGTTACTCTGGAAACACCATATATTTT. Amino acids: CASSLPLTGYSGNTIYF.

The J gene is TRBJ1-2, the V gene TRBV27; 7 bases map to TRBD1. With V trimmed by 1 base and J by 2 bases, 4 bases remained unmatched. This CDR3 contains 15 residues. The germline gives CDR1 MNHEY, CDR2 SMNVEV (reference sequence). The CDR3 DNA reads TGTGCCAGCAGTTTATTGGGGGACAGCAACTATGGCTACACCTTC. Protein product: CASSLLGDSNYGYTF.

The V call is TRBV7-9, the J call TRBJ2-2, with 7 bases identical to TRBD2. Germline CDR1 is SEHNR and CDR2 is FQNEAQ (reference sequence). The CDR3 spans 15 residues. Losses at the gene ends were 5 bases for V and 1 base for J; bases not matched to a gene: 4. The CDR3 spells CASSVGGVNTGELFF. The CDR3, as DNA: TGTGCCAGCAGCGTGGGAGGGGTGAACACCGGGGAGCTGTTTTTT.

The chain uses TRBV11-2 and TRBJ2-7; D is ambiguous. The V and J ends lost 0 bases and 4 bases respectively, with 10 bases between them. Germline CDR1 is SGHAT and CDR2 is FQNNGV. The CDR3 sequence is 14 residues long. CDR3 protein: CASSLDGFAYEQYF. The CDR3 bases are TGTGCCAGCAGCTTAGACGGTTTTGCGTACGAGCAGTACTTC.

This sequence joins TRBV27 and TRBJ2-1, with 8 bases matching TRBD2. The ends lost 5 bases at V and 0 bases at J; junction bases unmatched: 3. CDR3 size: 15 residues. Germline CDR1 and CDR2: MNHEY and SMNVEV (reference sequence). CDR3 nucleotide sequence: TGTGCCAGCAGTCAGCGGGAGAGCTCCTACAATGAGCAGTTCTTC. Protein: CASSQRESSYNEQFF.

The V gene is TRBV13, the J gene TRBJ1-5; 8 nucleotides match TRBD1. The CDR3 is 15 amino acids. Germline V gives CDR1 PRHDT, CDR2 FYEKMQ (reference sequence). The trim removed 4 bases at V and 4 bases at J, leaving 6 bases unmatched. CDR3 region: CASSWGTGGNQPQHF. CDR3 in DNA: TGTGCCAGCAGCTGGGGGACAGGTGGGAATCAGCCCCAGCATTTT.

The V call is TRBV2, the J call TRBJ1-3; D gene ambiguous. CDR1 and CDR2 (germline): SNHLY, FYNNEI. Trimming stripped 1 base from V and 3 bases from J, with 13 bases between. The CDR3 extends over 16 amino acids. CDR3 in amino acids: CASSEVATEGGNTIYF. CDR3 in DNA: TGTGCCAGCAGTGAAGTTGCCACAGAGGGTGGAAACACCATATATTTT.

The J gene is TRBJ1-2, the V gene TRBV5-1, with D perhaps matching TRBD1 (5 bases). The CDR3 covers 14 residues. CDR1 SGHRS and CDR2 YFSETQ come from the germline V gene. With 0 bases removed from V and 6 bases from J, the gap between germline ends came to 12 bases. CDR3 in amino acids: CASSLEQGRNGYTF. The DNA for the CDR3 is TGCGCCAGCAGCTTGGAGCAGGGTAGGAATGGCTACACCTTC.

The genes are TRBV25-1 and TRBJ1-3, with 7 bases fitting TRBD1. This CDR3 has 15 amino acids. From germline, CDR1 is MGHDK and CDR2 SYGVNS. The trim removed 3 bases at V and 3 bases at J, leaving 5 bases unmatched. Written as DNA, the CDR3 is TGTGCCAGCAGTGACCAGGACAGGATTGGAAACACCATATATTTT. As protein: CASSDQDRIGNTIYF.

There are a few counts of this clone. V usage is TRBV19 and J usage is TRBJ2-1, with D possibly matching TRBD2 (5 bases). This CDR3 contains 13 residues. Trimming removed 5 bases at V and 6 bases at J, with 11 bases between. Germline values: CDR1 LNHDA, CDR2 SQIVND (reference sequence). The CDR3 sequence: CASSYASINEQFF. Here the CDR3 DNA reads TGTGCCAGTAGTTACGCTAGCATCAATGAGCAGTTCTTC.